This record covers a single T cell receptor beta chain. Its target is unknown. The sample belongs to a study of OX40 agonist ivuxolimab in advanced cancers. Study background: Those enrolled were approximately 78% male, with a mean age of about 66 years and ages from roughly 23 to 80. Study results and limitations: Dosing at 0.1 to 3.0 mg/kg was accompanied by clonal expansion of CD4+ and CD8+ blood T cells by week 6.

The assay was immunoSEQ multiplex PCR, and TCRdb's table has in-frame clones only and misses some. The data show 70,000 to 80,000 clones, roughly 90% seen once. The CDR3 extends over 13 amino acids. The V gene lost 5 bases and the J gene lost 0 bases, with 8 bases spanning the gap. The germline V gene encodes CDR1 SGHTS and CDR2 YDEGEE. The receptor was derived from an adult with an advanced solid tumor such as melanoma, head and neck, liver or kidney cancer. Here the sequenced sample was CD4+ or CD8+ T cells sorted from blood, taken in a trial of the OX40 agonist ivuxolimab. This chain connects TRBV5-8 to TRBJ1-1; D not certain. CDR3 residues: CASSFQVNTEAFF. CDR3 DNA sequence: TGTGCCAGCAGTTTCCAGGTGAACACTGAAGCTTTCTTT. Combining the CDR3 with reference TRBV5-8 and TRBJ1-1 gives the whole variable domain EAGVTQSPTHLIKTRGQQATLRCSPISGHTSVYWYQQALGLGLQFLLWYDEGEERNRGNFPPRFSGRQFPNYSSELNVNALELEDSALYLCASSFQVNTEAFFGQGTRLTVV.